There are a few counts of the clone carrying this TCR beta chain. What it binds is not known. The ends were cut back, 1 base at V and 1 base at J, with 8 bases in the middle. This CDR3 contains 15 residues. Germline assignment: CDR1 SGHVS and CDR2 FQNEAQ. The PCR contained 60 Vbeta and 13 Jbeta primers. Generated by immunoSEQ multiplex PCR, the TCRdb table keeps only in-frame clones and is missing some. The data contain 69,000 or so clones, 74% of them singletons. The data are from a study of cytomegalovirus exposure and HLA in healthy donors. General observations from the study: In vitro confirmation showed three CMV-associated chains to be CMV antigen specific. DRB1 showed the most TCR associations and HLA-C the fewest in a later analysis, as rates varied by HLA locus.

The sequence was obtained from a woman in her sixties or seventies in good health and CMV-seropositive. V usage is TRBV7-8 and J usage is TRBJ1-5, with D maybe TRBD1 (5 bases). Source material: PBMCs. Here the CDR3 DNA reads TGTGCCAGCAGCTTAGACTCAGGGAGCAATCAGCCCCAGCATTTT. Its protein is CASSLDSGSNQPQHF.